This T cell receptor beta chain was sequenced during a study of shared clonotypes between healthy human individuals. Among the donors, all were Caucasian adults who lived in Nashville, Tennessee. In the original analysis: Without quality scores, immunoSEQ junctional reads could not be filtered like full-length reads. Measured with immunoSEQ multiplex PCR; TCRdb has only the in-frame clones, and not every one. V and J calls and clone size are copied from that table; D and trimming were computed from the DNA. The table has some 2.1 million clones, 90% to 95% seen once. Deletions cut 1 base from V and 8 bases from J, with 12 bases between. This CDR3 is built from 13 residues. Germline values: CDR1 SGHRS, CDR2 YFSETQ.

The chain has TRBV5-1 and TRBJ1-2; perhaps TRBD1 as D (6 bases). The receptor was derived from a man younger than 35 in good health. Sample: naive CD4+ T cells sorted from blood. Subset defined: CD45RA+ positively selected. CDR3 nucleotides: TGCGCCAGCAGCTTGTCAGGGGACGGGGGCTACACCTTC. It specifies CASSLSGDGGYTF.